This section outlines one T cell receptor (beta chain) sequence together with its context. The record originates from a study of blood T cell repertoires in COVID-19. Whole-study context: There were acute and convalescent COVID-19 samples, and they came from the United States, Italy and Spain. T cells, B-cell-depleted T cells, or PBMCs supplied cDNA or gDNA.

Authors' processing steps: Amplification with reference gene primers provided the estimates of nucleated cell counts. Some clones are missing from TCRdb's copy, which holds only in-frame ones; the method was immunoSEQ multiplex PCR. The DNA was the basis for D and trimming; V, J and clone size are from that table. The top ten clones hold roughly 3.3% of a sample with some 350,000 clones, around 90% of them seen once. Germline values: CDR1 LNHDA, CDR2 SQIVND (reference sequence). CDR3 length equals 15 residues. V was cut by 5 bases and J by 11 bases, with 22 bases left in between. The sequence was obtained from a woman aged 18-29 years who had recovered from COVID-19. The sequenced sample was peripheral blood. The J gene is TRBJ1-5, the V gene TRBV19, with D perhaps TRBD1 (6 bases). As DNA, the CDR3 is TGTGCCAGTAGTCTCCCGGGACAAAGCGTTTGGGCCCAGCATTTT. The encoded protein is CASSLPGQSVWAQHF.